This TCR beta chain is drawn from a study of Graves' ophthalmopathy and Graves' hyperthyroidism (dated by TCRdb to 2017 to 2018). For the wider study: Peripheral blood was collected before any treatment was given, at the time of initial diagnosis. An independent validation cohort comprised 18 hyperthyroidism patients and over 15 patients who later progressed from hyperthyroidism to ophthalmopathy. In total, approximately 130 blood samples were TCR-sequenced: fewer than 50 ophthalmopathy, over 70 hyperthyroidism and some 17 hyperthyroidism-to-ophthalmopathy patients. In over five hyperthyroidism patients, T-cell repertoires of thyroid tissue and blood were compared. A discovery set of 95 to 100 patients (approximately 42 ophthalmopathy, 55 to 60 stable hyperthyroidism) was enrolled to explore V-J signatures distinguishing ophthalmopathy from hyperthyroidism. The study used signatures of the TCR beta repertoire to tell Graves' ophthalmopathy apart from Graves' hyperthyroidism and to predict which patients would progress to ophthalmopathy. Once sampling was done, hyperthyroidism patients were given methimazole at a starting dose of 30 mg daily, while ophthalmopathy patients were given high-dose intravenous methylprednisolone.

For repertoire sequencing, the TCR beta CDR3 regions were amplified from RNA transcripts. HTBI primers and the Qiagen OneStep RT-PCR kit were used in a first-round RT-PCR, which was followed by a second-round multiplex PCR, size selection and purification. Sequencing of the libraries was carried out on an Illumina HiSeq2000 in paired-end mode with 100 bp reads. The original pipeline was this. Reads were processed with SOAPnuke, discarding reads with adapters, uncalled bases, mean Phred below 15, or no exact constant-primer or identifier match. High-quality paired reads were merged with COPE v1.2.5. Unique nucleotide sequences were defined as clonotypes and aligned to IMGT TRB V, D and J references using MiTCR v1.1. The analysis was limited to V-J combinations with a frequency above 0.0001, which together covered approximately 99% of the repertoires. For each V-J combination, a TCR clonal expansion and chaos score was defined as the ratio of F50 clonal expansion to chaos observed in the TCRdist matrix. Welch's t-statistics and random forest were used to reduce features to approximately 13 V-J combinations, which were fed into a naive Bayes classifier. The Morisita-Horn index was used to measure how similar the thyroid and blood repertoires were. TCRdb cleaned the public reads at Q25 with fastp, built clones with MiXCR and kept in-frame beta chains. Each record represents a unique CDR3 protein, reported with the most common genes and DNA among its rows. The V and J calls reflect TCRdb's pipeline rather than the authors' work. Recorded for this sample are roughly 300,000 distinct CDR3 sequences; roughly a sixth of them occurred a single time. The ten biggest clones cover 12% of the sample.

The ophthalmopathy patients had moderately to severely active disease, with a Clinical Activity Score of 3 or higher, a NOSPECS grade of 4 or higher, and a disease duration of less than 3 months. Patients with other autoimmune diseases, uncontrolled infections, pregnancy or lactation were excluded. Clinical symptoms, serum thyroxine, TRAb, thyroid ultrasound and orbital computed tomography formed the basis of the diagnosis. Using Ficoll-Paque density gradient centrifugation, PBMCs were isolated from 9.5 to 10 ml of fresh peripheral blood. Total RNA was extracted with Trizol reagent and quality-checked on an Agilent 2100 Bioanalyzer. This clonotype showed up many times. Its antigen is still unknown. No clone much larger than this one lies a single base away; base qualities are absent. From the cysteine through the phenylalanine, the CDR3 covers 16 amino acids. This entry keeps only the CDR3 DNA: 48 bases, framed from base 1. The germline V gene (reference sequence) specifies PRHDT as CDR1 and FYEKMQ as CDR2. A distance of 18 bases separates the germline ends of V and J, which lose 2 bases and 6 bases respectively.

The study at large found these results: Most expanded thyroid clonotypes with frequency above 0.001 were also detected in blood, suggesting blood repertoires may reflect the thyroid immune response. No statistical method was used to set the sample size in advance, and the investigators knew which group each participant was assigned to. Ophthalmopathy was separated from stable hyperthyroidism by the 13-signature model with roughly 87% sensitivity and less than 82% specificity in cross-validation and with 80%/75% in the test set. In validation, the model predicted ophthalmopathy progression with about 71% sensitivity and around 72% specificity; some twelve predicted patients were CT-confirmed with GO in a median of 6.5 months.

The rearranged segments are TRBV13 and TRBJ2-3; a weak D assignment points to TRBD2 (5 bases agree). Material: peripheral blood. The TCR was taken from an adult man with Graves' ophthalmopathy. For the CDR3, the sequence is CASSLTASWDRDTQYF. The sequence in DNA is TGTGCCAGCAGCTTAACCGCTAGCTGGGATCGGGATACGCAGTATTTT.